The 32 T cell receptor beta chains below all came from one sample that was sequenced in a study of post-analysis software for immune sequencing data. Unique molecular identifiers tagged the TCR beta cDNA libraries. TCRdb reprocessed the PCR reads via MiXCR and lists one record per CDR3 protein. The sample shows roughly 150,000 distinct CDR3 sequences, 36% of them seen only once. The material sequenced was blood, taken after autologous hematopoietic stem cell transplantation. The receptors stem from a girl under 18 with multiple sclerosis.

This clonotype has only a few counts. The chain uses TRBV4-3 and TRBJ2-1; D unresolved. This CDR3 is built from 11 residues. V gave up 0 bases and J gave up 10 bases, with 4 bases separating them. The germline V gene has CDR1 LGHNA and CDR2 YSLEER. In nucleotides, the CDR3 is TGCGCCAGCAGCCAAGATGACGAGCAGTTCTTC. As protein: CASSQDDEQFF.

Note on this clonotype: Possible read error: a much larger clone is one base away. The rearrangement joins TRBV11-2 to TRBJ2-3; a possible D gene is TRBD2 (6 bases). The CDR3 extends over 14 amino acids. Germline V gives CDR1 SGHAT, CDR2 FQNNGV. The CDR3 loop reads CASSLLTSTDTRYF. The CDR3 nucleotides are TGTGCCAGCAGCCTCCTAACTAGCACAGATACGCGGTATTTT.

CDR3 residues: CSVDQGANEQFF. The CDR3 DNA reads TGCAGCGTTGACCAGGGGGCGAATGAGCAGTTCTTC. The chain links TRBV29-1 to TRBJ2-1; 8 bases fit TRBD1. After removal of 3 bases from V and 7 bases from J, the junction contained 2 bases not matched to a gene. CDR3 length: 12 amino acids. Germline CDR1 reads SQVTM; CDR2 reads ANQGSEA.

CDR3: CASSPKPITGTYVPYEQYF. The CDR3 nucleotides read TGTGCCAGCTCGCCAAAGCCTATAACCGGGACCTACGTTCCCTACGAGCAGTACTTC. The chain has TRBV18 and TRBJ2-7; tentatively, D is TRBD1 or TRBD2 (5 bases each). The CDR3 extends over 19 amino acids. Trimming removed 6 bases from V and 2 bases from J, with 29 bases in between. CDR1 is KGHSH, CDR2 LQKENI, per germline.

The V call is TRBV6-1, the J call TRBJ2-4; a possible D gene is TRBD1 (6 bases). The assigned J gene may be wrong: the sequence end matches TRBJ2-7 better. The CDR3 contains 15 residues. Germline CDR1 and CDR2: MNHNS and SASEGT. In DNA form, the CDR3 reads TGTGCCAGCAGTGCCCAGGGGCGGCCTAAATACGAGCAGTACTTC. Encoded protein: CASSAQGRPKYEQYF.

The chain uses TRBV5-6 and TRBJ2-7, with 7 positions matching TRBD2. Germline trimming cut 3 bases from V and 1 base from J; bases unmatched to any gene: 4. Per germline, CDR1 SGHDT and CDR2 YYEEEE. The CDR3 is 14 residues long. The CDR3 region is CASSSRSGSYEQYF. The CDR3 DNA sequence: TGTGCCAGCAGCTCGCGTAGCGGGTCCTACGAGCAGTACTTC.

Comment on this clonotype: Possible read error: a much larger clone is one base away. The CDR3 does not close with the conserved phenylalanine or tryptophan, likely indicating a read error. This chain joins TRBV20-1 and TRBJ1-1; D call uncertain. Trimming took 3 bases from V and 9 from J, leaving 2 bases between them. The CDR3 has 8 residues. The germline V gene encodes CDR1 DFQATT and CDR2 SNEGSKA (reference sequence). The CDR3 loop reads CSASQAFL. The CDR3 DNA sequence: TGCAGTGCTAGTCAAGCTTTCCTT.

This clonotype was seen a few times. J is TRBJ2-5 and V is TRBV7-6; D is unclear. The germline V gene has CDR1 SGHVS and CDR2 FNYEAQ. The CDR3 spans 16 residues. The germline V and J ends were trimmed by 1 base and 11 bases, with 23 bases remaining between them. CDR3 sequence (DNA): TGTGCCAGCAGCTTAGATCTGCACACCACTCCCCAAGAGCAGTACTTC. This gives the protein CASSLDLHTTPQEQYF.

The rearrangement links TRBV9 to TRBJ2-1, with 7 bases that match TRBD1. The CDR3 loop spans 14 amino acids. Germline CDR1 reads SGDLS; CDR2 reads YYNGEE. Losses at the gene ends were 4 bases for V and 3 bases for J; bases not matched to a gene: 4. CDR3 residues: CASSPWDSYNEQFF. The DNA of the CDR3 is TGTGCCAGCAGCCCTTGGGACAGCTACAATGAGCAGTTCTTC.

With regard to this clonotype: A clone one base away is much larger, so this may be a read error. The rearrangement uses TRBV6-5 and TRBJ2-3; no clear D gene. With 7 bases removed from V and 6 bases from J, the gap between germline ends came to 14 bases. Germline CDR1 is MNHEY and CDR2 is SVGAGI. This CDR3 contains 13 residues. The chain's CDR3 is CASIPTGRDTQYF. CDR3 in DNA: TGTGCCAGCATCCCTACCGGGCGCGATACGCAGTATTTT.

V and J are TRBV7-6 and TRBJ2-5, with 8 bases aligning to TRBD2. J was trimmed by 4 bases and V by 5 bases; bases with no gene match: 0. The CDR3 has 12 amino acids. Germline CDR1 SGHVS, CDR2 FNYEAQ. The CDR3 is CASSRGGETQYF. Here the CDR3 DNA reads TGTGCCAGCAGCCGGGGGGGAGAGACCCAGTACTTC.

A few counts support this clonotype. The CDR3 nucleotides read TGTGCCAGCAGGGCCGGGACAGGGGGTCCGGGTACGCAGTATTTT. Protein sequence: CASRAGTGGPGTQYF. This chain links TRBV12-3 or TRBV12-4 with TRBJ2-3; 11 nucleotides match TRBD1. With 6 bases clipped from V and 8 bases from J, the junction kept 10 bases outside the gene matches. The CDR3 length is 15 residues.

This clonotype came up a few times. V and J are TRBV6-1 and TRBJ2-5; weak D call: TRBD1 (5 bases). Judging by the DNA end, TRBJ2-7 fits better; the J call may be wrong. The CDR3 is 12 amino acids. Germline assignment: CDR1 MNHNS and CDR2 SASEGT. In nucleotides, the CDR3 is TGTGCCAGCCAGGGCAGGATCTACGAGCAGTACTTC. It is translated as CASQGRIYEQYF.

In its sample, this clonotype was seen a few times. V usage is TRBV28 and J usage is TRBJ2-7; the D gene is possibly TRBD2 (6 bases). V lost 5 bases and J 2 bases, leaving 16 bases between the germline ends. This CDR3 contains 15 residues. Germline V gene lookup returns CDR1 MDHEN and CDR2 SYDVKM. The CDR3 reads CASSGGSRLAYEQYF. In DNA form, the CDR3 reads TGTGCCAGCAGTGGGGGGTCCCGTCTTGCCTACGAGCAGTACTTC. Full variable domain (remainder filled in from reference TRBV28 and TRBJ2-7): DVKVTQSSRYLVKRTGEKVFLECVQDMDHENMFWYRQDPGLGLRLIYFSYDVKMKEKGDIPEGYSVSREKKERFSLILESASTNQTSMYLCASSGGSRLAYEQYFGPGTRLTVT.

Details on this clonotype: This is likely a read error, given that the CDR3 carries no conserved phenylalanine or tryptophan at its end. The CDR3 loop is CASSLGTALEQYC. The CDR3 DNA sequence: TGCGCCAGCAGCCTCGGGACCGCCCTCGAGCAGTACTGC. The chain links TRBV5-1 to TRBJ2-7; D assignment may be TRBD1 or TRBD2 (5 bases each). The ends were cut back, 4 bases at V and 6 bases at J, with 14 bases in the middle. The germline gives CDR1 SGHRS, CDR2 YFSETQ. This CDR3 is 13 amino acids long.

A few counts support this clonotype. This rearrangement joins TRBV12-3 or TRBV12-4 to TRBJ2-6; D is uncertain. This CDR3 contains 15 residues. Deletions cut 3 bases from V and 2 bases from J, with 8 bases between. The CDR3 DNA reads as TGTGCCAGCAGTTTGACGGGCCCTGGGGCCAACGTCCTGACTTTC. It translates to CASSLTGPGANVLTF.

The rearrangement links TRBV27 to TRBJ2-1, with D possibly matching TRBD1 (8 bases). Germline CDR1 reads MNHEY; CDR2 reads SMNVEV (reference sequence). This CDR3 is built from 17 residues. V was clipped by 4 bases and J by 0 bases, with 16 bases between them. CDR3 sequence: CASSSGGGGSSYNEQFF. The CDR3 DNA reads TGTGCCAGCAGTTCAGGGGGCGGCGGGAGCTCCTACAATGAGCAGTTCTTC.

The gene calls are TRBV7-9 and TRBJ2-2, with D perhaps TRBD2 (5 bases). The ends were cut back, 6 bases at V and 2 bases at J, with 10 bases in the middle. The CDR3 covers 14 residues. The V gene's germline CDR1 is SEHNR and CDR2 FQNEAQ (reference sequence). CDR3 nucleotide sequence: TGTGCCAGCAGACCACCGGGAAACACCGGGGAGCTGTTTTTT. Translating it yields CASRPPGNTGELFF.

A few counts support this clonotype. The CDR3 reads CASSFSGGRETQYF. The CDR3 region has the DNA TGTGCCAGCAGTTTTTCAGGGGGCAGAGAGACCCAGTACTTC. V and J are TRBV28 and TRBJ2-5, with 8 bases lining up with TRBD1. V gave up 3 bases and J gave up 4 bases; unmatched junction bases: 4. Germline V CDR1 and CDR2: MDHEN, SYDVKM. The CDR3 extends over 14 amino acids.

J is TRBJ2-5 and V is TRBV24-1, with D tentatively TRBD1 or TRBD2 (5 bases each). TRBJ2-7 matches the DNA end more closely, so the J call is doubtful. CDR3 length: 15 amino acids. CDR1 is KGHDR, CDR2 SFDVKD, per germline. The CDR3 DNA reads as TGTGCCACCAGTGACCCAAACAGGACTCCCGGCGAGCAGTACTTC. It is translated as CATSDPNRTPGEQYF.

This chain joins TRBV6-6 and TRBJ2-1, with D hard to call. V was cut by 0 bases and J by 8 bases, with 8 bases left in between. CDR3 size: 13 residues. CDR1 MNHNY and CDR2 SVGAGI come from the germline V gene (reference sequence). CDR3 sequence (DNA): TGTGCCAGCAGTTACTCAGGATGGGATGAGCAGTTCTTC. Protein: CASSYSGWDEQFF.

Only a few counts were recorded for this clonotype. The chain employs TRBV7-3 and TRBJ2-4; 8 positions agree with TRBD1. The CDR3 covers 16 residues. In germline, CDR1 is SGHTA, CDR2 FQGTGA. With V trimmed by 4 bases and J by 5 bases, 10 bases remained unmatched. The CDR3: CASSSWTGKGQNIQYF. DNA of the CDR3: TGTGCCAGCAGCTCCTGGACAGGGAAAGGGCAAAACATTCAGTACTTC.

This clonotype was seen a few times. The gene calls are TRBV20-1 and TRBJ1-2; D is unclear. V was shortened by 2 bases and J by 8 bases, with 24 bases between the two germline ends. CDR3 length: 16 amino acids. The germline V gene has CDR1 DFQATT and CDR2 SNEGSKA (reference sequence). The DNA of the CDR3 is TGCAGTGCTAGATCGGCCCCGACCACGCCAGAGAGGGGCTACACCTTC. Protein product: CSARSAPTTPERGYTF.

The chain links TRBV6-1 to TRBJ2-5; TRBD2 aligns across 7 bases. TRBJ2-7 matches the DNA end more closely, so the J call is doubtful. CDR1 and CDR2 (germline): MNHNS, SASEGT. This CDR3 has 15 residues. CDR3 region: CASRDPPGLTYEQYF. CDR3 coding DNA: TGTGCCAGCAGAGACCCACCGGGACTAACCTACGAGCAGTACTTC.

This clonotype has only a few counts. In DNA form, the CDR3 reads TGTGCCAGCAGAAGGGACAGAAACTATGGCTACACCTTC. Translated, it gives CASRRDRNYGYTF. The chain carries TRBV3-1 and TRBJ1-2; TRBD1 matches 7 bases. J was trimmed by 2 bases and V by 6 bases; bases with no gene match: 3. CDR1 is LGHDT and CDR2 is YNNKEL in the germline V gene (reference sequence). The CDR3 length is 13 residues.

V gene TRBV28 combines with J gene TRBJ2-5; possible D gene TRBD2, 6 bases. The V end lost 2 bases, the J end lost 5 bases, and 9 bases lay between the germline ends. The CDR3 has 13 amino acids. CDR1 MDHEN and CDR2 SYDVKM come from the germline V gene. CDR3 sequence: CASSLAGMETQYF. The CDR3 DNA sequence: TGTGCCAGCAGTTTAGCGGGAATGGAGACCCAGTACTTC.

The J gene is TRBJ2-3, the V gene TRBV10-3, with 10 bases identical to TRBD2. The V segment lost 0 bases and the J segment 3 bases; nucleotides outside the gene matches: 0. Germline V CDR1 and CDR2: ENHRY, SYGVKD. The CDR3 runs to 15 residues. This chain's CDR3 is CAISESTSGTDTQYF. The CDR3 bases are TGTGCCATCAGTGAGTCGACTAGCGGGACAGATACGCAGTATTTT.

The chain uses TRBV20-1 and TRBJ2-7; no clear D. The J call is doubtful: the DNA matches TRBJ2-5 better. Germline values: CDR1 DFQATT, CDR2 SNEGSKA (reference sequence). This CDR3 comprises 14 residues. CDR3 sequence reads: CSAPGLGIGETQYF. The CDR3 DNA is TGCAGTGCTCCGGGCCTAGGGATAGGGGAGACCCAGTACTTC.

The rearrangement uses TRBV6-6 and TRBJ2-1; 8 positions match TRBD2. J was trimmed by 10 bases and V by 8 bases; bases with no gene match: 13. The germline CDR1 and CDR2 sequences are MNHNY and SVGAGI (reference sequence). CDR3 length equals 14 residues. The CDR3 DNA reads TGTGCCAGCCTCCACGGGGGGGCAACAGGGGAGCAGTTCTTC. Its protein is CASLHGGATGEQFF.

The gene calls are TRBV20-1 and TRBJ2-4; 8 bases are shared with TRBD2. Germline V CDR1 and CDR2: DFQATT, SNEGSKA (reference sequence). V trimming: 0 bases; J trimming: 3 bases; junction bases outside the gene matches: 13. The CDR3 runs 18 residues. The CDR3 DNA is TGCAGTGCTAGAGATCAGGGGATGGCGGGAGGATACAAAAACATTCAGTACTTC. Amino acid sequence: CSARDQGMAGGYKNIQYF.

This clonotype was detected only a few times. V gene TRBV9 combines with J gene TRBJ2-5; 10 bases line up with TRBD2. Germline V gene data show CDR1 as SGDLS and CDR2 as YYNGEE. V was pared by 3 bases and J by 1 base, with 9 bases of the junction left unmatched. This CDR3 is built from 17 residues. CDR3 nucleotide sequence: TGTGCCAGCAGCGCAGGACTAGCGGAGACCTTCCAAGAGACCCAGTACTTC. Protein sequence: CASSAGLAETFQETQYF.

The chain is built from TRBV12-3 or TRBV12-4 and TRBJ1-5; tentative D call: TRBD1 (6 bases). Trimming pared 3 bases from V and 5 bases from J, leaving 8 bases between. This CDR3 contains 13 residues. CDR3 protein: CASSFWTDQPQHF. The CDR3 DNA is TGTGCCAGCAGTTTTTGGACAGATCAGCCCCAGCATTTT.